One sample yielded the 23 T cell receptor beta chains listed below, sequenced in a study of blood T cell repertoires in COVID-19. Some clones are missing from TCRdb's copy, which holds only in-frame ones; the method was immunoSEQ multiplex PCR. Of 150,000 to 200,000 clones listed, about 88% were seen once; the top ten hold roughly 2.5%. The sequenced sample was peripheral blood. The receptors were gathered from a woman older than 75 with COVID-19, enrolled during active disease.

The V gene is TRBV28, the J gene TRBJ2-5, with TRBD1 as a possible D gene (5 bases). Per germline, CDR1 MDHEN and CDR2 SYDVKM. V lost 3 bases, J lost 3 bases, and 11 bases lay in between. CDR3 size: 14 residues. The CDR3 DNA is TGTGCCAGCAGTTTGAGACAGTCTAAAGAGACCCAGTACTTC. It is translated as CASSLRQSKETQYF. Full variable domain (remainder filled in from reference TRBV28 and TRBJ2-5): DVKVTQSSRYLVKRTGEKVFLECVQDMDHENMFWYRQDPGLGLRLIYFSYDVKMKEKGDIPEGYSVSREKKERFSLILESASTNQTSMYLCASSLRQSKETQYFGPGTRLLVL.

This rearrangement joins TRBV4-3 to TRBJ1-5, with no clear D. The CDR3 sequence is 15 residues long. Germline CDR1 LGHNA, CDR2 YSLEER. V shed 0 bases and J shed 0 bases, with 6 bases lying between them. The CDR3 sequence: CASSQEAYSNQPQHF. CDR3 DNA sequence: TGCGCCAGCAGCCAAGAGGCATATAGCAATCAGCCCCAGCATTTT.

The sample holds a few counts of this clone. The chain has TRBV5-1 and TRBJ2-7; weak D call: TRBD1 (5 bases). V was trimmed by 1 base and J by 2 bases, leaving 13 bases between them. This CDR3 spans 15 amino acids. Per the germline V gene, CDR1 is SGHRS and CDR2 is YFSETQ. The CDR3 spells CASSLQGRGTYEQYF. The CDR3 DNA reads as TGCGCCAGCAGCTTGCAGGGTAGAGGTACCTACGAGCAGTACTTC.

The chain carries TRBV14 and TRBJ2-1, with D perhaps TRBD2 (6 bases). Trimming took 4 bases from V and 3 from J, leaving 16 bases between them. CDR1 is SGHDN, CDR2 FVKESK, per germline. The length of the CDR3 is 16 residues. CDR3 in DNA: TGTGCCAGCAGCCTCCTAGGTCGGGGGAACTACAATGAGCAGTTCTTC. Protein product: CASSLLGRGNYNEQFF.

V usage is TRBV10-3 and J usage is TRBJ1-1, with D possibly being TRBD1 (6 bases). Trimming took 10 bases from V and 0 from J, leaving 15 bases between them. This CDR3 comprises 14 residues. Germline V gives CDR1 ENHRY, CDR2 SYGVKD. The CDR3 nucleotides are TGTGCCACCGTAGCACAGGGCTTGAACACTGAAGCTTTCTTT. It encodes CATVAQGLNTEAFF.

The V gene is TRBV7-2, the J gene TRBJ2-2; D is perhaps TRBD1 (5 bases). There are 15 residues in the CDR3. Trimming removed 5 bases at V and 6 bases at J, with 16 bases between. The V gene's germline CDR1 is SGHTA and CDR2 FQGNSA. The CDR3 DNA reads TGTGCCAGCAGCCCTAATGCCCTAGGGGCCGGGGAGCTGTTTTTT. It yields the protein CASSPNALGAGELFF. The whole variable domain, filled in from reference TRBV7-2 and TRBJ2-2, reads GAGVSQSPSNKVTEKGKDVELRCDPISGHTALYWYRQSLGQGLEFLIYFQGNSAPDKSGLPSDRFSAERTGGSVSTLTIQRTQQEDSAVYLCASSPNALGAGELFFGEGSRLTVL.

J is TRBJ2-3 and V is TRBV27; 8 bases align to TRBD2. The V gene's germline CDR1 is MNHEY and CDR2 SMNVEV (reference sequence). V lost 5 bases to trimming and J lost 3 bases; unmatched junction nucleotides: 10. The CDR3 has 16 amino acids. The CDR3 bases are TGTGCCAGCAGTCGGAATGCCGGACTAGCAACAGATACGCAGTATTTT. Translated: CASSRNAGLATDTQYF.

The rearrangement joins TRBV9 to TRBJ1-4, with TRBD1 matching 9 bases. CDR3 length: 16 residues. Losses at the gene ends were 0 bases for V and 2 bases for J; bases not matched to a gene: 2. Germline V gene sequence: CDR1 SGDLS, CDR2 YYNGEE. CDR3 DNA sequence: TGTGCCAGCAGCGTAGGGACAGGGGTTACTAATGAAAAACTGTTTTTT. It is translated as CASSVGTGVTNEKLFF.

This rearrangement joins TRBV7-2 to TRBJ2-7; D ambiguous. Trimming took off 4 bases at V and 3 bases at J, with 13 bases between the two ends. The CDR3 has 14 amino acids. CDR1 is SGHTA and CDR2 is FQGNSA in the germline V gene. CDR3 DNA sequence: TGTGCCAGCAGCTCACTTGGTCCGCTCTACGAGCAGTACTTC. Encoded protein: CASSSLGPLYEQYF.

This clone was found a few times. The chain joins TRBV7-2 to TRBJ1-2; TRBD1 might be the D (5 bases). Trimming took 3 bases from V and 3 from J, leaving 8 bases between them. CDR3 length equals 13 residues. The germline V gene has CDR1 SGHTA and CDR2 FQGNSA. The CDR3 nucleotides are TGTGCCAGCAGCTTTGACAGAGACTATGGCTACACCTTC. Translation gives CASSFDRDYGYTF.

The chain couples TRBV19 to TRBJ1-1, with 8 bases identical to TRBD1. The V gene end was trimmed by 6 bases and the J gene end by 2 bases; junction bases not matched to a gene: 8. The CDR3 is made up of 15 amino acids. CDR1 LNHDA and CDR2 SQIVND come from the germline V gene (reference sequence). The CDR3 sequence: CASRGQATGNTEAFF. For the CDR3, the DNA is TGTGCCAGTAGGGGACAGGCGACAGGAAACACTGAAGCTTTCTTT.

The J gene is TRBJ2-7, the V gene TRBV11-2; 11 bases fit TRBD2. V was pared by 4 bases and J by 5 bases, with 10 bases of the junction left unmatched. Germline V gene sequence: CDR1 SGHAT, CDR2 FQNNGV. CDR3 length equals 16 residues. CDR3 sequence (DNA): TGTGCCAGCAGCTCCTGGGCTCTAGCGGGGGGCCACGAGCAGTACTTC. Translated: CASSSWALAGGHEQYF.

The CDR3 sequence: CSVRLAGYTGELFF. CDR3 DNA: TGCAGCGTTCGACTAGCGGGTTACACCGGGGAGCTGTTTTTT. The V gene is TRBV29-1, the J gene TRBJ2-2, with 10 nucleotides matching TRBD2. CDR1 SQVTM and CDR2 ANQGSEA come from the germline V gene. V was clipped by 5 bases and J by 3 bases; unmatched bases: 3. CDR3 length: 14 amino acids.

The J gene is TRBJ1-6, the V gene TRBV6-5, with 8 bases matching TRBD1. The CDR3 totals 14 residues. Germline trimming cut 8 bases from V and 5 bases from J; bases unmatched to any gene: 5. The V gene's germline CDR1 is MNHEY and CDR2 SVGAGI. The CDR3 protein is CASGKTGDNSPLHF. DNA of the CDR3: TGTGCCAGCGGTAAGACAGGGGATAATTCACCCCTCCACTTT.

This rearrangement joins TRBV28 to TRBJ1-2; TRBD1 is a possible D gene (6 bases). Germline V gene lookup returns CDR1 MDHEN and CDR2 SYDVKM. The CDR3 covers 14 residues. CDR3 amino acids: CASRGGAPNYGYTF. In DNA, the CDR3 is TGTGCTTCGCGAGGGGGGGCACCAAACTATGGCTACACCTTC.

CDR3 sequence reads: CATSRARGQSEKLFF. DNA of the CDR3: TGTGCCACCAGCAGAGCTCGTGGACAGTCAGAAAAACTGTTTTTT. This sequence joins TRBV15 and TRBJ1-4, with D maybe TRBD1 (6 bases). CDR3 length equals 15 residues. The V and J ends lost 1 base and 8 bases respectively, with 14 bases between them. Germline V gives CDR1 LNHNV, CDR2 YYDKDF (reference sequence).

This clone appeared once. V and J are TRBV28 and TRBJ1-6; 9 positions match TRBD1. J lost 7 bases, V lost 5 bases, and 6 bases had no gene match. The CDR3 has 15 residues. Germline assignment: CDR1 MDHEN and CDR2 SYDVKM. CDR3 coding DNA: TGTGCCAGCAGTGACCGGACAGGGGAAAATTCACCCCTCCACTTT. This encodes CASSDRTGENSPLHF.

The chain links TRBV19 to TRBJ2-7; 10 bases match TRBD2. The CDR3 consists of 16 residues. Trimming removed 1 base from V and 6 bases from J; junction bases left unmatched: 9. Per germline, CDR1 LNHDA and CDR2 SQIVND (reference sequence). This CDR3 is CASSIGGRLAGVEQYF. In DNA form, the CDR3 reads TGTGCCAGTAGTATAGGGGGTCGGCTAGCGGGAGTCGAGCAGTACTTC. Drawing the rest from reference TRBV19 and TRBJ2-7, the complete variable domain is DGGITQSPKYLFRKEGQNVTLSCEQNLNHDAMYWYRQDPGQGLRLIYYSQIVNDFQKGDIAEGYSVSREKKESFPLTVTSAQKNPTAFYLCASSIGGRLAGVEQYFGPGTRLTVT.

This clone occurred once. The genes are TRBV28 and TRBJ2-1; TRBD1 matches 9 bases. In germline, CDR1 is MDHEN, CDR2 SYDVKM. The J segment lost 7 bases and the V segment lost 6 bases, leaving 7 bases of the junction unmatched. The CDR3 totals 14 residues. The CDR3 nucleotides read TGTGCCAGCAGACCTAGGGGACAGGGAAATGAGCAGTTCTTC. It codes for CASRPRGQGNEQFF.

This clone was detected only a few times. This chain connects TRBV12-3 or TRBV12-4 to TRBJ1-2; the match to TRBD1 covers 9 bases. The ends lost 8 bases at V and 4 bases at J; junction bases unmatched: 2. CDR3 length: 12 amino acids. CDR3 in amino acids: CASGTGTYGYTF. CDR3 nucleotides: TGTGCCAGCGGGACAGGGACCTATGGCTACACCTTC.

V gene TRBV2 combines with J gene TRBJ2-3; 10 bases fit TRBD1. The CDR3 is 14 residues long. Germline lookup yields CDR1 SNHLY and CDR2 FYNNEI. Trimming took 7 bases from V and 3 from J; bases not matched to a gene: 4. CDR3 DNA sequence: TGTGCCAGCACCATGGACAGGGGGACAGATACGCAGTATTTT. It encodes CASTMDRGTDTQYF.

This chain uses TRBV6-5 with TRBJ2-7; TRBD1 matches 7 bases. From germline, CDR1 is MNHEY and CDR2 SVGAGI. V shed 5 bases, J shed 2 bases, and the junction held 3 bases outside the gene matches. There are 13 residues in the CDR3. In DNA, the CDR3 is TGTGCCAGCAGTAGGGACAGTACCTACGAGCAGTACTTC. This encodes CASSRDSTYEQYF.

The chain combines TRBV28 with TRBJ2-1; 7 bases map to TRBD2. CDR1 and CDR2 from the germline V gene are MDHEN and SYDVKM. Trimming cost V 5 bases and J 5 bases; bases outside gene matches: 12. The CDR3 runs to 16 residues. CDR3 coding DNA: TGTGCCAGCAGTCAACAAGCGGGACTACTTCACAATGAGCAGTTCTTC. This translates into CASSQQAGLLHNEQFF.